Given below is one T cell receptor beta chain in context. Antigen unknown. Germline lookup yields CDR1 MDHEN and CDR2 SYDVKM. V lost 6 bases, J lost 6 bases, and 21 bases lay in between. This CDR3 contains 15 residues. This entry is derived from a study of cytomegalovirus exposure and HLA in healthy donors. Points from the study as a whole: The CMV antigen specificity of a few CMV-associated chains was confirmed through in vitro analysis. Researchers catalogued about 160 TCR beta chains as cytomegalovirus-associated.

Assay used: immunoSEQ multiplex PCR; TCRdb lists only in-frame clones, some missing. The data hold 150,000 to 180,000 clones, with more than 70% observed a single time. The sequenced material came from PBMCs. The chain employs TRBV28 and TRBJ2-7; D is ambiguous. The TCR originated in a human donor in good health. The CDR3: CASSSPGPATSEQYF. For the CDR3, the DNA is TGTGCCAGCAGCAGTCCGGGTCCAGCCACCTCCGAGCAGTACTTC.